The 16 T cell receptor beta chains below all came from one sample that was sequenced in a study of blood T cell repertoires in COVID-19. Profiling relied on immunoSEQ multiplex PCR, and the TCRdb table lists in-frame clones only, not all of them. The sample carries tens of thousands of clones, 75% to 85% recorded once. Sequencing was performed on peripheral blood. The source is a human donor in a cohort sampled during active COVID-19.

This chain links TRBV6-5 with TRBJ2-7; D remains ambiguous. The CDR3 loop spans 15 amino acids. V was shortened by 2 bases and J by 0 bases, with 11 bases between the two germline ends. CDR1 MNHEY and CDR2 SVGAGI come from the germline V gene. Here the CDR3 DNA reads TGTGCCAGCAGTTACAGAGCGCTACCCTCCTACGAGCAGTACTTC. Its protein product is CASSYRALPSYEQYF.

The chain joins TRBV6-5 to TRBJ1-1; possible D gene TRBD1, 6 bases. Germline CDR1 is MNHEY and CDR2 is SVGAGI. The CDR3 consists of 15 residues. V dropped 5 bases and J dropped 3 bases, with 16 bases sitting between them. In nucleotides, the CDR3 is TGTGCCAGCAGTAAACAGGGTCGGGGGGACACTGAAGCTTTCTTT. It codes for CASSKQGRGDTEAFF.

This clone was observed once. The gene calls are TRBV18 and TRBJ2-7; TRBD1 might be the D (6 bases). Germline V lookup: CDR1 KGHSH, CDR2 LQKENI. The CDR3 has 14 residues. Trimming took 3 bases from V and 2 from J, leaving 11 bases between them. Here the CDR3 DNA reads TGTGCCAGCTCACCGACCCGGGACACCTACGAGCAGTACTTC. Encoded protein: CASSPTRDTYEQYF.

The chain carries TRBV10-3 and TRBJ2-2, with 11 bases fitting TRBD2. V was clipped by 0 bases and J by 1 base; unmatched bases: 1. The germline V gene has CDR1 ENHRY and CDR2 SYGVKD. The CDR3 is made up of 17 amino acids. The CDR3 loop is CAISESLAGGNTGELFF. The DNA of the CDR3 is TGTGCCATCAGTGAGTCGCTAGCGGGAGGGAACACCGGGGAGCTGTTTTTT.

V usage is TRBV5-1 and J usage is TRBJ1-4, with D unresolved. The germline V gene encodes CDR1 SGHRS and CDR2 YFSETQ. The CDR3 is 14 residues long. Trimming shortened V by 4 bases and J by 2 bases, and 9 bases separated the two germline ends. CDR3 protein: CASSTGTTNEKLFF. The CDR3 nucleotides are TGCGCCAGCAGCACCGGTACGACTAATGAAAAACTGTTTTTT. The complete variable domain, with remaining parts taken from reference TRBV5-1 and TRBJ1-4, reads KAGVTQTPRYLIKTRGQQVTLSCSPISGHRSVSWYQQTPGQGLQFLFEYFSETQRNKGNFPGRFSGRQFSNSRSEMNVSTLELGDSALYLCASSTGTTNEKLFFGSGTQLSVL.

The chain carries TRBV10-2 and TRBJ2-2; D not certain. Per the germline V gene, CDR1 is WSHSY and CDR2 is SAAADI. V gave up 7 bases and J gave up 7 bases, with 10 bases separating them. The CDR3 covers 12 residues. CDR3 residues: CASTPGGGELFF. For the CDR3, the DNA is TGCGCCAGCACCCCCGGTGGCGGGGAGCTGTTTTTT.

The J gene is TRBJ2-7, the V gene TRBV6-6; TRBD2 matches 7 bases. J was trimmed by 6 bases and V by 7 bases; bases with no gene match: 9. This CDR3 has 13 residues. Germline assignment: CDR1 MNHNY and CDR2 SVGAGI (reference sequence). CDR3 sequence: CASNWGEGREQYF. CDR3 nucleotides: TGTGCCAGCAACTGGGGGGAGGGCCGCGAGCAGTACTTC.

The rearrangement joins TRBV6-6 to TRBJ1-2; 7 bases are shared with TRBD1. The CDR3 is 15 residues long. The germline V gene encodes CDR1 MNHNY and CDR2 SVGAGI (reference sequence). The junction had 11 bases not matched to a gene; V was cut back by 8 bases and J by 2 bases. The CDR3 DNA reads as TGTGCCAGCTTAAGGGACAGCAATATAAACTATGGCTACACCTTC. This gives the protein CASLRDSNINYGYTF.

The rearrangement links TRBV3-1 (or the pseudogene TRBV3-2) to TRBJ2-7; 8 nucleotides agree with TRBD2. The CDR3 is made up of 13 amino acids. Germline V gene data show CDR1 as LGHDT and CDR2 as YNNKEL (reference sequence). The ends lost 2 bases at V and 11 bases at J; junction bases unmatched: 8. The CDR3 loop is CASSQLSSGWKYF. The DNA for the CDR3 is TGTGCCAGCAGCCAACTCTCTAGCGGGTGGAAGTACTTC.

Only a few counts were recorded for this clone. CDR3 sequence reads: CASSSTVNTEAFF. CDR3 in DNA: TGTGCCAGCAGCTCGACAGTGAACACTGAAGCTTTCTTT. The rearrangement uses TRBV7-2 and TRBJ1-1; D may be TRBD1 (5 bases). There are 13 residues in the CDR3. CDR1 and CDR2 from the germline V gene are SGHTA and FQGNSA. V shed 4 bases and J shed 0 bases, with 6 bases lying between them.

A single count supports this clone. The genes are TRBV20-1 and TRBJ1-5; D gene unclear. V lost 3 bases, J lost 0 bases, and 12 bases lay in between. CDR1 DFQATT and CDR2 SNEGSKA come from the germline V gene (reference sequence). The CDR3 is 15 residues long. The CDR3 protein is CSASTGSISNQPQHF. For the CDR3, the DNA is TGCAGTGCTAGTACGGGGAGTATTAGCAATCAGCCCCAGCATTTT.

V and J are TRBV18 and TRBJ2-7, with TRBD1 matching 10 bases. With V trimmed by 6 bases and J by 5 bases, 7 bases remained unmatched. Germline CDR1 reads KGHSH; CDR2 reads LQKENI. The CDR3 totals 14 residues. CDR3 loop: CASSLGTGVDEQYF. The CDR3 bases are TGTGCCAGCTCCCTTGGGACAGGGGTTGACGAGCAGTACTTC.

On this clone itself: One end of the junction is discordant with germline, which a read error may explain. The genes are TRBV7-7 and TRBJ2-2; TRBD2 matches at 8 bases. Germline values: CDR1 SSHAT, CDR2 FNYEAQ (reference sequence). CDR3 length equals 15 residues. The chain's CDR3 is CASSKGLGNTGELFF. DNA for the CDR3: TGTGCTAGCAGCAAGGGACTAGGTAACACCGGGGAGCTGTTTTTT.

This chain links TRBV29-1 with TRBJ2-3; 8 bases map to TRBD1. Germline lookup yields CDR1 SQVTM and CDR2 ANQGSEA. This CDR3 has 12 amino acids. The J segment lost 4 bases and the V segment lost 5 bases, leaving 2 bases of the junction unmatched. The CDR3 nucleotides read TGCAGCGTTACGACAGGGGCAGATACGCAGTATTTT. Translated: CSVTTGADTQYF.

The chain joins TRBV29-1 to TRBJ2-5; maybe TRBD2 (6 bases). Trimming pared 2 bases from V and 7 bases from J, leaving 11 bases between. The CDR3 consists of 12 residues. Germline-derived CDR1 and CDR2 are SQVTM and ANQGSEA. Here the CDR3 reads CSVERAEGTQYF. Here the CDR3 DNA reads TGCAGCGTTGAAAGGGCGGAGGGGACCCAGTACTTC. The whole variable domain, filled in from reference TRBV29-1 and TRBJ2-5, reads SAVISQKPSRDICQRGTSLTIQCQVDSQVTMMFWYRQQPGQSLTLIATANQGSEATYESGFVIDKFPISRPNLTFSTLTVSNMSPEDSSIYLCSVERAEGTQYFGPGTRLLVL.

This chain joins TRBV5-6 and TRBJ2-3; perhaps TRBD2 as D (5 bases). Trimming removed 2 bases at V and 4 bases at J, with 11 bases between. Germline V lookup: CDR1 SGHDT, CDR2 YYEEEE. The CDR3 is 14 amino acids. The CDR3 DNA reads as TGTGCCAGCAGCTTCAGCGGCAGTCCAGATACGCAGTATTTT. It yields the protein CASSFSGSPDTQYF. Supplemented by reference TRBV5-6 and TRBJ2-3, the full variable domain reads DAGVTQSPTHLIKTRGQQVTLRCSPKSGHDTVSWYQQALGQGPQFIFQYYEEEERQRGNFPDRFSGHQFPNYSSELNVNALLLGDSALYLCASSFSGSPDTQYFGPGTRLTVL.